This T cell receptor (beta chain) was recorded in a study of long-term antiretroviral therapy in people with HIV (dated by TCRdb to between 2021 and 2022). In terms of the full investigation: The earliest samples were collected about a decade before the 2015 WHO recommendation for immediate ART, when ART was typically delayed until CD4 counts fell. A retrospective serial study tested whether ART initiation and durable HIV suppression were associated with changes in peripheral blood TRB repertoire composition and diversity. From 25 to 30 adults with confirmed HIV infection, the cohort provided approximately 190 cryopreserved PBMC samples, gathered serially across a mean of around 6 years (range 1-12). About 35% of the 30 participants with HIV were female. Test extractions of a monoclonal T-cell line alongside approximately 34 polyclonal samples showed no cross-contamination during QIAcube processing. Overall results and qualifications from the work: Because pre-ART samples had limited cell numbers, unsorted PBMC were profiled rather than sorted CD4+ and CD8+ T cells. ART initiation was associated with a significant increase in TRB diversity, but diversity stayed significantly below transplant donor controls even after long-term ART. The samples span the years 2004 to 2017, and the ART regimens used at that time may not be as effective as current regimens. Inferences about post-ART repertoire changes are limited because no data were available on ART adherence, viral resistance or therapy changes. Compared with controls, HIV repertoires had narrower CDR3 length ranges, and the network structure pointed to an antigen-experienced repertoire that shifted only slightly toward naive after ART. Limited PBMC availability meant only the TCR beta chain was sequenced, without alpha chain pairing. The repertoire was dominated across all time points by expanded TRB clones identified before ART initiation, although this dominance was seen to fluctuate and to decrease in many PLHIV after ART.

Participants were included only if at least one PBMC sample before ART initiation and at least two post-ART samples were available. All participants with HIV were treated in the United States of America. Cryopreserved samples of 1-10 million PBMC were thawed and washed before DNA extraction. At the time of the earliest PBMC sample, participants with HIV were aged between roughly 20 and 60 years. Per participant, PBMC samples came from 1-4 timepoints prior to ART initiation and 2-8 timepoints following ART initiation, for a median of 7 samples. For every participant, serial HIV viral load, CD4+ T-cell count, ART history and demographic data were obtained. Using a Qiagen kit on a QIAcube, genomic DNA was extracted from unsorted PBMC, with samples processed in batches of 12. Details on this clone: Its antigen is unknown. No quality values exist for individual bases; no much larger clone is one base distant.

As encoded in the germline V gene (reference sequence), CDR1 is SGHNT while CDR2 is YYREEE. The CDR3, from cysteine to phenylalanine, totals 15 residues. The CDR3 DNA has 45 bases and is translated from base 1. V lost 2 bases and J lost 4 bases, and the count of bases not matched to a germline gene is 1. The immunoSEQ hsTCRB v3.0 assay was used at survey level resolution for TRB variable region sequencing. TRB sequencing targeted a depth of about 35,000-50,000 T-cell genomes per sample. Pooled TRB libraries were sequenced on an Illumina MiSeq with a v3 150-cycle kit. As for the original processing: Repertoire analysis ran in R within a reproducible Nextflow workflow covering QC, data transformation and analysis. LymphoSeq2, an R package for AIRR-Seq data exploration, was used to implement custom analyses. A few samples yielding fewer than 5000 total TRB sequences were excluded, leaving around 190 analyzed HIV repertoires. Among the roughly 190 retained HIV repertoires, 55 to 60 were collected before ART initiation and around 130 after ART initiation. Repertoires were downsampled to 5000 TRB nucleotide sequences, and summary statistics were averaged over 100 downsampling iterations. The analysis kept only TRB sequences whose CDR3 regions were at least seven amino acids long. Diversity was assessed using a clonality score derived from Shannon entropy and using the Gini coefficient. In repertoire networks, the top 5000 CDR3 amino acid sequences were linked whenever an edit distance of one separated two sequences. For TRB CDR3 amino acid sequences, antigen specificity groups and MHC restriction were predicted with GLIPH2. To flag known CMV, EBV, HIV or tissue antigen associations, CDR3 amino acid sequences were matched against VDJdb and McPAS-TCR. Pre-ART, post-ART and control groups were compared with Wilcoxon signed-rank tests and Holm-Bonferroni correction. TCRdb provides this immuneACCESS table in a form limited to in-frame rearrangements. Some clones are lacking; in checked studies, under half of them reflect an unresolved V gene, and why the rest are absent is not known. V and J calls and clone size are copied from that table; D and trimming were computed from the DNA. The sample table lists approximately 22,000 clones, around 83% of them with a count of one. The ten largest clones take up about 20% of the sample.

Sequenced here: unsorted PBMCs, sampled 0.1 years before starting antiretroviral therapy. This clonotype was sampled from a man aged 18 to 29 with HIV. The sequence is built from TRBV5-4 and TRBJ2-2; TRBD2 agrees with 11 junctional bases. The nucleotide sequence reads TGTGCCAGCAGCTTTACTAGCGGGGGCACCGGGGAGCTGTTTTTT. It codes for CASSFTSGGTGELFF.